This record looks at one TCR beta chain sequence and its context. V lost 1 base to trimming and J lost 4 bases, with 5 bases between them. The CDR3 sequence is 13 residues long. Germline V lookup: CDR1 SGHDN, CDR2 FVKESK. This sample stems from a study of blood T cell repertoires in COVID-19. Whole-study context: From the United States, Italy and Spain came samples of acute and convalescent COVID-19.

Which cohort a participant joined came from the clinical history participants gave. Participants in the exposed group had met a COVID-19 case in the 2 weeks before joining the study. Generated by immunoSEQ multiplex PCR, the TCRdb table keeps only in-frame clones and is missing some. Here the sample spans 200,000 to 250,000 clones, about four fifths being singletons. The chain links TRBV14 to TRBJ1-3; D is unresolved. The sample comprised PBMCs or T cells enriched from blood (not recorded which). This receptor was taken from a woman aged 45-60 years who had been exposed to COVID-19. The CDR3 bases are TGTGCCAGCAGCCAAGTGCGAGGAAACACCATATATTTT. It yields the protein CASSQVRGNTIYF.